This is a list of T cell receptor beta chains from one sample in a study of beta chain features in type 1 diabetes. This table comes from immunoSEQ multiplex PCR, and its TCRdb copy is limited to in-frame clones, with some not included. The sample contains fewer than 400,000 clones, around 7.6% of which appear only once. The specimen was central memory CD4+ T cells from blood. Every receptor here comes from a woman younger than 30 in good health. CDR3s include the opening cysteine and the closing phenylalanine or tryptophan.

>TRBJ2-2|TRBV7-3
CASSLTANTGELFF
>TRBJ2-5|TRBV6-5
CASSDRNQETQYF
>TRBJ2-3|TRBV19
CASSPRQSITDTQYF
>TRBJ2-1|TRBV7-2
CASSSRGVRGSSYNEQFF
>TRBJ2-1|TRBV5-4
CASSPSGTTSSYNEQFF
>TRBJ1-5|TRBV5-6
CASLRQGDSQPQHF
>TRBJ2-2|TRBV7-2
CASSLRPAGFAGELFF
>TRBJ2-7|TRBV5-1
CASSLDGQAYEQYF
>TRBJ2-5|TRBV7-9
CASSYGGTRQETQYF
>TRBJ2-1|TRBV7-2
CASSLVIAGEGEQFF
>TRBJ2-1|TRBV7-2
CASTLYPGREVGNEQFF
>TRBJ1-5|TRBV28
CASSPGTRPQHF
>TRBJ1-2|TRBV2
CASSESGRGTYYGYTF
>TRBJ1-3|TRBV11-2
CASSLDILRNTIYF
>TRBJ2-1|TRBV5-1
CASSPRTSGSSRYEQFF
>TRBJ2-3|TRBV25-1
CASSPPSGTSTDTQYF
>TRBJ2-5|TRBV5-1
CASRQIQETQYF
>TRBJ2-7|TRBV29-1
CSVVVQPNSYEQYF
>TRBJ2-1|TRBV30
CAWSVPCRSSYNEQFF
>TRBJ2-7|TRBV5-1
CASSHTSGRTSYEQYF
>TRBJ1-1|TRBV15
CATSGGRVSTEAFF
>TRBJ2-3|TRBV28
CASSHPLTGTDTQYF
>TRBJ2-5|TRBV7-9
CASSLAPRTSGETQYF
>TRBJ2-3|TRBV7-6
CASSLSGLGMVTQYF
>TRBJ2-2|TRBV7-2
CASSLAYTGELFF
>TRBJ2-1|TRBV7-2
CASSSFGTSGDEQFF
>TRBJ1-5|TRBV6-5
CASWGRVGQPQHF
>TRBJ1-1|TRBV14
CASSPQAQGQAFF
>TRBJ2-1|TRBV7-3
CASSLISGAYNEQFF
>TRBJ2-2|TRBV11-1
CASRGASTGELFF
>TRBJ1-5|TRBV18
CASSPGKNQPQHF
>TRBJ2-7|TRBV4-2
CASSQVPGMGEQYF
>TRBJ2-3|TRBV7-2
CASSSHTGSSDTQYF
>TRBJ1-4|TRBV9
CASSPRGVGFNEKLFF
>TRBJ2-7|TRBV11-2
CASSPGTNYEQYF
>TRBJ2-6|TRBV7-8
CASRLEAVFSGANVLTF
>TRBJ2-7|TRBV10-3
CAISGPSGGSYEQYF
>TRBJ2-1|TRBV28
CASSTYGTGHYNEQFF
>TRBJ2-2|TRBV5-1
CASSWGGSTGELFF
>TRBJ1-2|TRBV9
CASSFRELPNYGYTF
>TRBJ1-4|TRBV18
CASSPDRREKLFF
>TRBJ1-1|TRBV18
CASSPFFGAHTEAFF
>TRBJ2-2|TRBV7-2
CASSLSPGQGGYTGELFF
>TRBJ2-3|TRBV18
CASSPAGTSEDTQYF
>TRBJ2-7|TRBV7-2
CASSLGSGQQYEQYF
>TRBJ2-3|TRBV4-1
CASSPGTSGTDTQYF
>TRBJ2-7|TRBV28
CASRPTSGSSYEQYF
>TRBJ2-5|TRBV6-6
CASSPSGWETQYF
>TRBJ2-1|TRBV6-6
CASSDSNANEQFF
>TRBJ1-2|TRBV29-1
CSVGGQGSSDGYTF